This paragraph reports one TCR beta chain. These data come from a study of shared clonotypes between healthy human individuals. Repertoires were generated with immunoSEQ multiplex PCR, while TCRdb's copy carries only in-frame clones and drops some. There are about 1.5 million clones in the sample; roughly 98% occur only once, and less than 0.55% lies in the top ten. This CDR3 region has 14 residues. V was cut by 0 bases and J by 5 bases, with 11 bases left in between. Germline values: CDR1 SGHTA, CDR2 FQGNSA. Material for sequencing was naive CD4+ T cells sorted from blood. Subset defined: CD45RA+ positively selected. This clonotype originated in a man younger than 45 in good health. The chain carries TRBV7-2 and TRBJ2-7, with D possibly being TRBD1 (5 bases). The CDR3 loop is CASSLADIINEQYF. CDR3 in DNA: TGTGCCAGCAGCTTAGCGGACATCATTAACGAGCAGTACTTC.